This T cell receptor (beta chain) was identified in a study of radiotherapy plus CTLA-4 blockade in lung cancer. Findings and limits, study-wide: Clones derived from tumor TCRs expanded in blood after radiotherapy plus ipilimumab. It was early blood T cell clone dynamics, with interferon-beta, that reportedly best predicted response.

Notes on this clone: The antigen remains unidentified.

This CDR3 is built from 15 residues. In germline, CDR1 is SGHDT, CDR2 YYEEEE. V gave up 3 bases and J gave up 0 bases, with 10 bases separating them. Produced via immunoSEQ multiplex PCR; TCRdb's table is partial and in-frame only. The profile shows more than 55,000 clones, around 79% of them singletons. Patients had chemo-refractory metastatic non-small-cell lung cancer and received focal radiation plus CTLA-4 blockade that used ipilimumab. The rearrangement uses TRBV5-6 and TRBJ1-5; possibly TRBD1 for D (6 bases). This receptor was identified in a human donor with non-small cell lung cancer who had a complete response to radiotherapy plus ipilimumab. The sample consisted of peripheral blood, taken from a patient treated with radiotherapy plus ipilimumab. In DNA, the CDR3 is TGTGCCAGCAGCTCGTACAGGGATAGCAATCAGCCCCAGCATTTT. It codes for CASSSYRDSNQPQHF.